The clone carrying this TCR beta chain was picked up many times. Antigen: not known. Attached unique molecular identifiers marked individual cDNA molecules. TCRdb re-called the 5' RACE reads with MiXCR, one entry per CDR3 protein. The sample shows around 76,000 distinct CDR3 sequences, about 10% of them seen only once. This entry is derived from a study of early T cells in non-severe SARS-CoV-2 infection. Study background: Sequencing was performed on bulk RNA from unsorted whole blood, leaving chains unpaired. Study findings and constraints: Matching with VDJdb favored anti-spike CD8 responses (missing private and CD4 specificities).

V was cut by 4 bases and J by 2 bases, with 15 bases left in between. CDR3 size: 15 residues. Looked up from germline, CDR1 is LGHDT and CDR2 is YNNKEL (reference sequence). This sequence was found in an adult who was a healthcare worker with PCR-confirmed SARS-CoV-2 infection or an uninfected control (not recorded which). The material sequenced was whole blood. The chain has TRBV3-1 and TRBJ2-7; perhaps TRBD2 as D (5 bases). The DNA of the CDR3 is TGTGCCAGCAGCCTTAGACTACAGAGTACCTACGAGCAGTACTTC. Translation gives CASSLRLQSTYEQYF.